This T cell receptor beta chain was retrieved from a study of T cells expressing NK-cell markers (dated by TCRdb to 2018 to 2020). With regard to the full study: Three sorted T-cell subsets (CD3+CD56+NKG2C+, CD3+CD56+NKG2C- and CD3+CD56-NKG2C+) from under ten donors had their TCR beta-chain repertoires profiled. Sequencing of the libraries produced 2 x 150 bp reads on Illumina HiSeq 2000/2500, MiSeq or NextSeq. All eight donors whose samples were sequenced were randomly selected healthy volunteers, three of them men and five women. Of the eight sequenced donors, seven were found to be HCMV-seropositive and one was found to be HCMV-seronegative. Here is what the overall study found, with its caveats: Whether the expanded NKG2C-expressing T cell clones were specific for HCMV antigens was left unclear. Those dominant clonotypes were again the most abundant among CD3+CD56-NKG2C+ cells in a few donors, at roughly 25-60.1%. In over 5 donors, the dominant CD3+CD56+NKG2C+ clonotypes were among the top 10 CD8+ clonotypes and accounted for roughly 1.0-8% of CD8+ T cells.

A note on this clonotype: The clone's antigen remains unknown.

HCMV-specific IgG was detected in serum with a commercial ELISA kit to determine HCMV serostatus. Ficoll density gradient centrifugation was used to isolate peripheral blood mononuclear cells from blood. CDR1 and CDR2 were assigned from the germline V gene as MGHRA and YSYEKL. CDR3 length: 17 amino acids, cysteine to phenylalanine. No DNA is listed. These reads were obtained on an Illumina HiSeq 2000. 5'RACE template switching, by which a universal primer site and unique molecular identifiers were added, was used to make TCR beta cDNA libraries. cDNA synthesis was primed from the TCR beta constant segment, followed by two successive PCR amplification steps. The authors' analysis ran thus. MIGEC was used to demultiplex reads and group the reads by UMI, and MiTCR was used to assemble and quantify clonotypes. To exclude erroneous sequences, any TCR cDNA sequence not supported by at least two reads was discarded. Downstream repertoire analysis used the tcR package, and clonotypes were matched across fractions by CDR3 nucleotide sequence plus V segment. Antigen specificity was annotated against VDJdb with VDJmatch, allowing one amino acid substitution in CDR3. TCRdb reprocessed the reads into one record per CDR3 protein sequence, lacking DNA. In this record, the V and J calls reflect TCRdb's handling and not the investigators' own analysis. For this sample, the table gives about 460,000 distinct CDR3 sequences. The top ten clonotypes cover roughly 1.4% of the sample.

This receptor was identified in a woman aged 45-65 years in good health. Donor details come from another sample of the same person, matched by shared clones. Sequenced: blood T cells: a sorted CD56 or NKG2C T cell subset, CD4+ or CD8+ T cells, or bulk PBMC T cells (not recorded which). The sequence links TRBV4-1 to TRBJ2-1; TCRdb reports TRBD2, a call that lacks DNA to check it against. The CDR3 region: CASSQDKSSGRVYEQFF.